This TCR beta chain was obtained from a study of blood T cell repertoires in COVID-19. The overall study: PBMCs, B-cell-depleted T cells, or T cells were the source of the cDNA or gDNA that made up the material.

The V gene end was trimmed by 5 bases and the J gene end by 2 bases; junction bases not matched to a gene: 9. The CDR3 is 15 residues long. CDR1 SGHTA and CDR2 FQGNSA come from the germline V gene. There are a few counts of this clone. Source study methods: Reference gene primer amplification gave nucleated cell count estimates. Some clones are missing from TCRdb's copy, which holds only in-frame ones; the method was immunoSEQ multiplex PCR. D and trimming were read from the DNA, whereas the V and J calls and clone size are those reported in that table. The table lists 200,000 to 300,000 clones, approximately 86% of them singletons.

The rearrangement uses TRBV7-2 and TRBJ2-7, with 7 bases fitting TRBD1. This sequence was found in a man aged 25-45 years with active or convalescent COVID-19. The specimen sequenced was peripheral blood. The CDR3: CASSLEGTDPYEQYF. The CDR3 nucleotides are TGTGCCAGCAGCCTAGAGGGGACAGACCCCTACGAGCAGTACTTC.